A selection of T cell receptor beta chains follows, all from one sample in a study of cytotoxic CD8 clonotypes in ibrutinib-treated CLL. Profiled with immunoSEQ multiplex PCR; TCRdb holds only in-frame clones, not every one. In the table there are about 9,000 clones, around 70% of which are singletons. The source material was PBMCs, sampled before ibrutinib treatment. The receptors originated from a human donor with chronic lymphocytic leukemia. Each CDR3 is given with its conserved first and last residue. Each record gives: J gene, V gene, clone size, D gene, CDR3 DNA, CDR3 protein. The D gene is left open where the match is weak. Rows give clone size only sometimes, using once, few, many, or a class for an expanded clone.

J: TRBJ2-7; V: TRBV25-1; size: -; D: -; DNA: TGTGCCAGCAGTCCCCGACCGGGACCCTACGAGCAGTACTTC; CDR3: CASSPRPGPYEQYF
J: TRBJ2-7; V: TRBV28; size: few; D: -; DNA: TGTGCCAGCAAGGGGGTCGGGGCCTACGAGCAGTACTTC; CDR3: CASKGVGAYEQYF
J: TRBJ2-7; V: TRBV5-1; size: -; D: TRBD1; DNA: TGCGCCAGCAGCTTGGGACAGGGGAATTACGAGCAGTACTTC; CDR3: CASSLGQGNYEQYF
J: TRBJ2-5; V: TRBV27; size: -; D: -; DNA: TGTGCCAGCAGTTTAAGTCCGGGACAAGAGACCCAGTACTTC; CDR3: CASSLSPGQETQYF
J: TRBJ1-3; V: TRBV30; size: -; D: TRBD1; DNA: TGTGCTTCGGGACAGGACCGCTCTGGAAACACCATATATTTT; CDR3: CASGQDRSGNTIYF
J: TRBJ2-7; V: TRBV28; size: -; D: TRBD2; DNA: TGTGCCAGCAGTTCTGTACTAGCGGGAGGGCCCGAGCAGTACTTC; CDR3: CASSSVLAGGPEQYF
J: TRBJ2-5; V: TRBV13; size: few; D: TRBD2; DNA: TGTGCCAGCACGTGGGGCGGGAGGGGCCAGACCCAGTACTTC; CDR3: CASTWGGRGQTQYF
J: TRBJ2-1; V: TRBV27; size: -; D: -; DNA: TGTGCCAGCCGATGGGGGTTCGCTTACAATGAGCAGTTCTTC; CDR3: CASRWGFAYNEQFF
J: TRBJ2-1; V: TRBV9; size: -; D: TRBD2; DNA: TGTGCCAGCAGCGCCCCATCGAGCGGGAGAGTTAGTGAGCAGTTCTTC; CDR3: CASSAPSSGRVSEQFF
J: TRBJ1-2; V: TRBV28; size: few; D: TRBD1; DNA: TGTGCCAGCAGCGTCCCGGGACAGGGACGCTATGGCTACACCTTC; CDR3: CASSVPGQGRYGYTF
J: TRBJ2-2; V: TRBV19; size: -; D: TRBD1; DNA: TGTGCCAGTAGCAAGGGGGCAGGGGGGAACACCGGGGAGCTGTTTTTT; CDR3: CASSKGAGGNTGELFF
J: TRBJ1-5; V: TRBV29-1; size: -; D: TRBD1; DNA: TGCAGTTCCCTAGGGGCATCAGGGGGGCCCCAGCATTTT; CDR3: CSSLGASGGPQHF
J: TRBJ2-5; V: TRBV11-2; size: -; D: TRBD2; DNA: TGTGCCAGCAGCTCGACTGCGGGACTAGCGGGGACAGAGACCCAGTACTTC; CDR3: CASSSTAGLAGTETQYF
J: TRBJ2-5; V: TRBV7-9; size: once; D: -; DNA: TGTGCCAGCAGCATGAGTCCCGGTCGGGAGACCCAGTACTTC; CDR3: CASSMSPGRETQYF
J: TRBJ2-4; V: TRBV6-5; size: few; D: -; DNA: TGTGCCAGCAGTTCATTCCTTGGGGAAAACATTCAGTACTTC; CDR3: CASSSFLGENIQYF
J: TRBJ1-1; V: TRBV6-5; size: -; D: -; DNA: TGTGCCAGCTCCCGGGGGCGCGACGTATGGACTGAAGCTTTCTTT; CDR3: CASSRGRDVWTEAFF
J: TRBJ1-1; V: TRBV7-3; size: -; D: -; DNA: TGTGCCAGCAGCTTATATCAGAACACTGAAGCTTTCTTT; CDR3: CASSLYQNTEAFF
J: TRBJ2-7; V: TRBV28; size: once; D: -; DNA: TGTGCCAGCAGCCGCAAAAGCTCCTACGAGCAGTACTTC; CDR3: CASSRKSSYEQYF
J: TRBJ2-5; V: TRBV5-4; size: -; D: -; DNA: TGTGCCAGCAGCTTGGCGGGAGTCCAAGAGACCCAGTACTTC; CDR3: CASSLAGVQETQYF
J: TRBJ1-1; V: TRBV6-1; size: -; D: -; DNA: TGTGCCAGCAGTGCGACAGTGAACACTGAAGCTTTCTTT; CDR3: CASSATVNTEAFF
J: TRBJ2-7; V: TRBV7-8; size: -; D: -; DNA: TGTGCCAGCAGCGTCTTGGGGGGAGGGACAAGCTCCTACGAGCAGTACTTC; CDR3: CASSVLGGGTSSYEQYF
J: TRBJ1-2; V: TRBV7-2; size: -; D: TRBD1; DNA: TGTGCCAGCAGCTTATTCAGGGGGGCCGACTATGGCTACACCTTC; CDR3: CASSLFRGADYGYTF
J: TRBJ1-2; V: TRBV5-6; size: once; D: -; DNA: TGTGCCAGCAGCCGGACAGATTTCTATGGCTACACCTTC; CDR3: CASSRTDFYGYTF
J: TRBJ2-2; V: TRBV7-3; size: -; D: -; DNA: TGTGCCAGCAGCTTAGATCCGGATAGGTCCACCGGGGAGCTGTTTTTT; CDR3: CASSLDPDRSTGELFF
J: TRBJ2-1; V: TRBV28; size: once; D: TRBD2; DNA: TGTGCCTCCACCGTGAGCGGGGCCTACAATGAGCAGTTCTTC; CDR3: CASTVSGAYNEQFF
J: TRBJ2-7; V: TRBV27; size: -; D: TRBD2; DNA: TGTGCCAGCAGTTTATACCCCCGAGGTAGCGGGAGTGAAAAGAACGAGCAGTACTTC; CDR3: CASSLYPRGSGSEKNEQYF
J: TRBJ2-1; V: TRBV29-1; size: -; D: TRBD1; DNA: TGCAGCGTAGTGACAGGGAGCAATGAGCAGTTCTTC; CDR3: CSVVTGSNEQFF
J: TRBJ2-7; V: TRBV7-8; size: few; D: -; DNA: TGTGCCAGCAGCTTAGGGCCCTTCTCAGGAACGGGCGAGCAGTACTTC; CDR3: CASSLGPFSGTGEQYF
J: TRBJ1-2; V: TRBV4-2; size: few; D: TRBD1; DNA: TGTGCCAGCAGCTCAGCAGGACAGGGTTATGGCTACACCTTC; CDR3: CASSSAGQGYGYTF
J: TRBJ2-7; V: TRBV27; size: few; D: TRBD1; DNA: TGTGCCAGCAGTTGGGGGGACAGGGACGAGCAGTACTTC; CDR3: CASSWGDRDEQYF
J: TRBJ2-2; V: TRBV6-1; size: -; D: TRBD1; DNA: TGTGCCAGCAGGGCCGGACAGGAAGTCACCGGGGAGCTGTTTTTT; CDR3: CASRAGQEVTGELFF
J: TRBJ2-5; V: TRBV19; size: -; D: TRBD2; DNA: TGTGCCAGTAGTGTCCCTAGCGGACAAGAGACCCAGTACTTC; CDR3: CASSVPSGQETQYF
J: TRBJ1-6; V: TRBV21-1; size: -; D: -; DNA: TGTGCCAGCAGCCATACCCGGGACAGGGGATCCTATAATTCACCCCTCCACTTT; CDR3: CASSHTRDRGSYNSPLHF
J: TRBJ2-7; V: TRBV5-1; size: few; D: -; DNA: TGCGCCAGCAGCTTGGGTCGGGGAAATGGGCAGTACTTC; CDR3: CASSLGRGNGQYF
J: TRBJ1-4; V: TRBV5-1; size: -; D: -; DNA: TGCGCCAGCAGCGGGCAGGTCAATGAAAAACTGTTTTTT; CDR3: CASSGQVNEKLFF
J: TRBJ2-5; V: TRBV19; size: -; D: TRBD1; DNA: TGTGCCAGTAGTATAGCGACAGGGGGGAGCTGGGAGACCCAGTACTTC; CDR3: CASSIATGGSWETQYF
J: TRBJ1-5; V: TRBV19; size: few; D: -; DNA: TGTGCCAGTAGGGTTAGCAATCAGCCCCAGCATTTT; CDR3: CASRVSNQPQHF
J: TRBJ1-2; V: TRBV7-3; size: -; D: TRBD1; DNA: TGTGCCAGCAGCTCTCGGACAGGCGCTACCATCTATGGCTACACCTTC; CDR3: CASSSRTGATIYGYTF
J: TRBJ2-1; V: TRBV5-4; size: -; D: TRBD2; DNA: TGTGCCAGCAGCCACCCGAGCGGGAGCGGGTACAATGAGCAGTTCTTC; CDR3: CASSHPSGSGYNEQFF
J: TRBJ2-3; V: TRBV7-2; size: -; D: -; DNA: TGTGCCAGCAGCTCTGCCGGGACCACCCCAAGTGAGCAGTATTTT; CDR3: CASSSAGTTPSEQYF
J: TRBJ2-1; V: TRBV9; size: -; D: -; DNA: TGTGCCAGCAGCCAATCCTGGAACAGCGAATATGAGCAGTTCTTC; CDR3: CASSQSWNSEYEQFF
J: TRBJ2-7; V: TRBV6-6; size: -; D: TRBD2; DNA: TGTGCCAGCAGCGCCCCGGGACTAGAGACCTACGAGCAGTACTTC; CDR3: CASSAPGLETYEQYF
J: TRBJ1-5; V: TRBV28; size: once; D: TRBD1; DNA: TGTGCCAGCAGGGCAGGACAGGGTGGCCCCCAGCATTTT; CDR3: CASRAGQGGPQHF
J: TRBJ1-1; V: TRBV29-1; size: -; D: TRBD1; DNA: TGCAGCTCCAAGGGACAGGGAGGTACTGAAGCTTTCTTT; CDR3: CSSKGQGGTEAFF
J: TRBJ1-1; V: TRBV2; size: -; D: -; DNA: TGTGCCAGCAGTGAAGTGGCTTTCTTT; CDR3: CASSEVAFF
J: TRBJ1-2; V: TRBV7-2; size: once; D: TRBD1; DNA: TGTGCCAGCAGCGGAAGCCCGGACAGGGCCTATGGCTACACCTTC; CDR3: CASSGSPDRAYGYTF
J: TRBJ1-2; V: TRBV18; size: -; D: -; DNA: TGTGCCAGCTCACCACTCGAGGGAAGCGGCTACACCTTC; CDR3: CASSPLEGSGYTF
J: TRBJ2-4; V: TRBV5-5; size: -; D: TRBD1; DNA: TGTGCCAGCAGCTGGACAGGGGGACAGGAAAACATTCAGTACTTC; CDR3: CASSWTGGQENIQYF
J: TRBJ1-1; V: TRBV10-3; size: -; D: -; DNA: TGTGCCATCAGTGGCATCCGGGACGGGACTGAAGCTTTCTTT; CDR3: CAISGIRDGTEAFF
J: TRBJ1-2; V: TRBV28; size: -; D: -; DNA: TGTGCCAGCTTCCCCTGGGGGTCGGGGGATGGCTACACCTTC; CDR3: CASFPWGSGDGYTF
J: TRBJ2-7; V: TRBV7-2; size: few; D: TRBD2; DNA: TGTGCCAGCAGCTTAGGGACTAGCGGTTCCTACGAGCAGTACTTC; CDR3: CASSLGTSGSYEQYF
J: TRBJ2-1; V: TRBV10-3; size: -; D: TRBD2; DNA: TGTGCCATCAAAGGGACTAGCGGGGGTGATGAGCAGTTCTTC; CDR3: CAIKGTSGGDEQFF
J: TRBJ2-2; V: TRBV27; size: -; D: TRBD2; DNA: TGTGCCAGCAGCACGGGACTAGCGGGTTACACCGGGGAGCTGTTTTTT; CDR3: CASSTGLAGYTGELFF
J: TRBJ2-6; V: TRBV25-1; size: -; D: -; DNA: TGTGCCAGCAGTGGAGGGAGTTCTGGGGCCAACGTCCTGACTTTC; CDR3: CASSGGSSGANVLTF
J: TRBJ2-3; V: TRBV11-3; size: -; D: -; DNA: TGTGCCAGCAGCTTATTATCAGATACGCAGTATTTT; CDR3: CASSLLSDTQYF
J: TRBJ2-7; V: TRBV7-2; size: -; D: TRBD2; DNA: TGTGCCAGCAGCTTAGCTAGCGGGAGCTCCTACGAGCAGTACTTC; CDR3: CASSLASGSSYEQYF